This T cell receptor (beta chain) was recorded in a study of cytomegalovirus exposure and HLA in healthy donors. Primers for the PCR totalled 60 Vbeta and 13 Jbeta. TCRdb keeps only in-frame clones here, not all; method: immunoSEQ multiplex PCR. The data hold about 150,000 clones, with just under 80% observed a single time. Trimming shortened V by 0 bases and J by 1 base, and 9 bases separated the two germline ends. This CDR3 contains 15 residues. Per germline, CDR1 SEHNR and CDR2 FQNEAQ (reference sequence). The TCR was taken from a woman aged 50 to 65 in good health and CMV-seropositive. Sequencing was performed on PBMCs. J is TRBJ1-1 and V is TRBV7-9; no clear D gene. CDR3 coding DNA: TGTGCCAGCAGCTTAGCTAGGCGGCAGAACACTGAAGCTTTCTTT. It translates to CASSLARRQNTEAFF.